This T cell receptor beta chain was retrieved from a study of shared clonotypes between healthy human individuals. This clone came up a few times. Assay: immunoSEQ multiplex PCR; the TCRdb copy retains only in-frame clones and omits some. The table includes 730,000 or so clones, about two thirds detected once. This CDR3 is 13 amino acids long. V was pared by 3 bases and J by 4 bases, with 9 bases between. Germline assignment: CDR1 LGHNT and CDR2 FRNRAP. Specimen: memory CD4+ T cells sorted from blood. The subset: CD45RA-negative fraction. The chain couples TRBV12-5 to TRBJ1-2, with D possibly TRBD1 on 5 matching bases. The sequence was obtained from a woman aged 30 to 39 in good health. The CDR3 DNA reads as TGTGCTAGTGGTTTAGGGACCCTCTATGGCTACACCTTC. This sequence encodes CASGLGTLYGYTF.